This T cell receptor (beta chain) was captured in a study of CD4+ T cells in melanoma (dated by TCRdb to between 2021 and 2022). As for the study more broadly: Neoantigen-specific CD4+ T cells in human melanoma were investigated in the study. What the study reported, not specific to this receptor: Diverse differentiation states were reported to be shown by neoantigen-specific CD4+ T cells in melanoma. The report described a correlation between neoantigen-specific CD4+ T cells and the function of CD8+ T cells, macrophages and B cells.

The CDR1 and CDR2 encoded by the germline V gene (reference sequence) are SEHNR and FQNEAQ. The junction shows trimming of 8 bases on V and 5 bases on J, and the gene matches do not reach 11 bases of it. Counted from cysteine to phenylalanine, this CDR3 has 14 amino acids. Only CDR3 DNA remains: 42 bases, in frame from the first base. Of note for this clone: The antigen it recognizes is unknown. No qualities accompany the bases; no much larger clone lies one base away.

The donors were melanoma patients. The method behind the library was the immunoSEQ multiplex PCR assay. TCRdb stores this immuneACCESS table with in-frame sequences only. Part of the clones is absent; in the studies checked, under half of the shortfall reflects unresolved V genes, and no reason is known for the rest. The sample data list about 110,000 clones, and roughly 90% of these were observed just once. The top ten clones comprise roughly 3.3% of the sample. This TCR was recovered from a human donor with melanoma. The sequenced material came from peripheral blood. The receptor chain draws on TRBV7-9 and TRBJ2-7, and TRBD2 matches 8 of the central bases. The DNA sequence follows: TGTGCCAGCGGCAAGACTAGCGTTTGGGACGAGCAGTACTTC. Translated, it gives CASGKTSVWDEQYF.